The clone carrying this TCR beta chain was seen a handful of times. Its antigen is currently unknown. V was trimmed by 6 bases and J by 1 base, leaving 9 bases between them. Germline V gene lookup returns CDR1 MDHEN and CDR2 SYDVKM. The CDR3 runs to 13 residues. The sample originates from a study of beta chain features in type 1 diabetes. Study findings and constraints: VDJ junctions from type 1 diabetes patients carried fewer insertions and larger deletions. A closer apparent resemblance between naive, central memory and Treg TCRB repertoires was seen in patients than in healthy donors.

CD4+ naive, central memory, regulatory and stem cell-like memory cells were sorted via CD45RO/CCR7/CD25/CD127/CD95/CD27. The study reverse transcribed the entire isolated RNA, so it sequenced expressed TCRB transcripts. Method: immunoSEQ multiplex PCR; TCRdb's copy keeps in-frame clones and lacks some. This table holds 300,000 or so clones, approximately 8.2% found once. The receptor comes from a woman aged 18-29 years in good health. This sequence joins TRBV28 and TRBJ1-1; D not certain. Sequencing was carried out using central memory CD4+ T cells from blood. Here the CDR3 DNA reads TGTGCCAGCAGCATCGAGGGGAACACTGAAGCTTTCTTT. This codes for CASSIEGNTEAFF.